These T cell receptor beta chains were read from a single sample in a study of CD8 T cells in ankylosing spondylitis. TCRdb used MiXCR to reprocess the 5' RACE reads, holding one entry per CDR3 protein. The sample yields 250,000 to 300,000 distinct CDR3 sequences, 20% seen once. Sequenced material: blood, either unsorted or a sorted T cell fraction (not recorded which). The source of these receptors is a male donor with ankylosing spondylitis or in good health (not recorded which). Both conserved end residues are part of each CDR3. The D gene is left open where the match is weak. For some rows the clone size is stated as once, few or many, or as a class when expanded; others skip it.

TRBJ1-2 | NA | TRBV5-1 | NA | TGCGCCAGCAGCACCTCGGGAAGCTCCTATGGCCACACCTTC | CASSTSGSSYGHTF
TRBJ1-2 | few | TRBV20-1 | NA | TGCAGTGCTAGAAACAGCTCAAACTATGGCTACACCTTC | CSARNSSNYGYTF
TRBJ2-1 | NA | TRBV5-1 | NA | TGCGCCAGCGGCCGGGACACTGCAGGCTCCTACAATGAGCAGTTCTTC | CASGRDTAGSYNEQFF
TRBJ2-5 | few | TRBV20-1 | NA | TGCAGTGCTAGAACAACCGGTCGAGGCCGTTCCATGAAAGAGACCCAGTACTTC | CSARTTGRGRSMKETQYF
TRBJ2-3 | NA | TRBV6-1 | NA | TGTGCCAGTAGTCCCCGACAGGGGAGGGCAGATACGCAGTATTTT | CASSPRQGRADTQYF
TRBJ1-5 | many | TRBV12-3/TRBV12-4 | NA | TGTGCCAGCAGCCTAGGGGACACTAATCAGCCCCAGCATTTT | CASSLGDTNQPQHF
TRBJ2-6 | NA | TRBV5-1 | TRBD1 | TGCGCCAGCAGCCTGACCGGGACAGGGGCCTCTGGGGCCAACGTCCTGACTTTC | CASSLTGTGASGANVLTF
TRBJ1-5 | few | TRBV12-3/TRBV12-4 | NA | TGTGCCAGCAGTTTAGGGGTGGGCGGCAATCAGCCCCAGCATTTT | CASSLGVGGNQPQHF
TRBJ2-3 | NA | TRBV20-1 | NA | TGCAGTGCTAGAAGGGACGGGTATGGCGATACGCAGTATTTT | CSARRDGYGDTQYF
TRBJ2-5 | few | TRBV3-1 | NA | TGTGCCAGCAGCCCCCGTTGGCGGGGAAAACAAGAGACCCAGTACTTC | CASSPRWRGKQETQYF
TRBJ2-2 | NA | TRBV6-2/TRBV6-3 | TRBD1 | TGTGCCAGCAGTGACAGGGCCCAAGGGTTCGTTACCGGGGAGCTGTTTTTT | CASSDRAQGFVTGELFF
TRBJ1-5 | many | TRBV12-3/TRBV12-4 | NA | TGTGCCAGCAGCTTCGCGGGGGATCAGCCCCAGCATTTT | CASSFAGDQPQHF
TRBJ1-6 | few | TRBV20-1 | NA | TGCAGTGCTAGAGACAGGATGGGTGGTCGGGGTTCACCCCTCCACTTT | CSARDRMGGRGSPLHF
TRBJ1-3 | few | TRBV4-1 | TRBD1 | TGCGCCAGCAGCCATGCCACGACAGGGGTGGACACCATATATTTT | CASSHATTGVDTIYF
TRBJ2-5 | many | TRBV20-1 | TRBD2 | TGCAGTGCTAGACCCCTATTTCGGATAGCGGGGGAAGAGACCCAGTACTTC | CSARPLFRIAGEETQYF